This T cell receptor (beta chain) was captured in a study of T cells in Graves' hyperthyroidism and ophthalmopathy. Notes on the study in general: The model identified upcoming ophthalmopathy a median approximately 6.4 months ahead of onset.

In this sample, this clonotype turned up many times. The antigen is not known. Each diagnosis drew on symptoms, thyroxine, TRAb, thyroid ultrasound and orbital computed tomography findings. Blood from later-ophthalmopathy patients was taken at first hyperthyroidism diagnosis. There were TCR beta CDR3 regions amplified from RNA transcripts. TCR CDR3 underwent first-round RT-PCR with the HTBI primer set. TCRdb re-derived calls from the multiplex PCR reads in MiXCR, one entry per CDR3 protein. The table records fewer than 900,000 distinct CDR3 sequences, around 19% of them present only once. The sample comprised blood. The sequence came from a woman aged 50 to 60 with Graves' hyperthyroidism that later progressed to Graves' ophthalmopathy.

The DNA for the CDR3 is TGTGCCAGCACGAATACAGGCCCCACTGAAGCTTTCTTT. It specifies CASTNTGPTEAFF. The gene calls are TRBV3-1 and TRBJ1-1; TRBD1 might be the D (5 bases). This CDR3 spans 13 amino acids. Germline V gene lookup returns CDR1 LGHDT and CDR2 YNNKEL (reference sequence). Trimming removed 7 bases from V and 4 bases from J, with 13 bases in between.